This TCR beta chain came from a study of cytotoxic CD8 clonotypes in ibrutinib-treated CLL. In the study overall: The patients comprised some twelve relapsed/refractory and around 15 treatment-naive cases, about 18 IGHV unmutated. Specimens for response were gathered following a median 12 months of therapy, spanning 6 to 36.

The study, taken as a whole, reports: Shared public clonotypes were rare, and on treatment they either got smaller or stayed the same. Clonality showed a rise at ibrutinib response that reversed toward baseline at progression.

V was shortened by 3 bases and J by 5 bases, with 11 bases between the two germline ends. The CDR3 is 14 amino acids. Germline loops: CDR1 LGHNA, CDR2 YNFKEQ. On this clone: As yet, its antigen is unknown.

The data were produced by immunoSEQ multiplex PCR, yet TCRdb's version contains in-frame clones alone and is incomplete. The table includes around 140,000 clones, roughly 77% detected once. The specimen comprised PBMCs, sampled after 12 months of ibrutinib treatment. This receptor was identified in a human donor with chronic lymphocytic leukemia. The V call is TRBV4-2, the J call TRBJ1-5, with D possibly matching TRBD1 (6 bases). DNA of the CDR3: TGTGCCAGCAGCCAGGACGAGGGGGATCAGCCCCAGCATTTT. Encoded protein: CASSQDEGDQPQHF.